Sequencing of this T cell receptor (beta chain) was carried out in a study of OX40 agonist ivuxolimab in advanced cancers. Using immunoSEQ multiplex PCR, the repertoire was profiled, and TCRdb retains in-frame clones only, with some absent. The sample has 30,000 to 35,000 clones; 70% to 85% are singletons. The germline gives CDR1 SGHVS, CDR2 FNYEAQ. With 1 base removed from V and 3 bases from J, the gap between germline ends came to 7 bases. This CDR3 comprises 13 residues. This clone was counted between two and nine times. V usage is TRBV7-6 and J usage is TRBJ2-7, with D possibly being TRBD1 or TRBD2 (5 bases each). This clonotype originated in an adult with an advanced solid tumor such as melanoma, head and neck, liver or kidney cancer. This specimen was CD4+ or CD8+ T cells sorted from blood, taken in a trial of the OX40 agonist ivuxolimab. CDR3: CASSLGDHYEQYF. CDR3 coding DNA: TGTGCCAGCAGCTTAGGGGACCACTACGAGCAGTACTTC. Together with reference TRBV7-6 and TRBJ2-7, the CDR3 gives the full variable domain: GAGVSQSPRYKVTKRGQDVALRCDPISGHVSLYWYRQALGQGPEFLTYFNYEAQQDKSGLPNDRFSAERPEGSISTLTIQRTEQRDSAMYRCASSLGDHYEQYFGPGTRLTVT.